The clone carrying this T cell receptor (beta chain) has a count of ten or more. Its matching antigen is unknown. This sample was included in a study of identical twins. The V gene's germline CDR1 is MNHEY and CDR2 SMNVEV (reference sequence). The CDR3 has 15 residues. V lost 5 bases to trimming and J lost 3 bases; unmatched junction nucleotides: 5. Template switching added a universal primer site; cDNA carried unique molecular identifiers. TCRdb reanalysed the 5' RACE reads using MiXCR and keeps one entry per CDR3 protein. Here the sample spans hundreds of thousands of distinct CDR3 sequences, 6.1% being singletons. Study-wide results and limits: Out-of-frame alpha sequences that twins shared showed excess low generation probability. Donors were not followed over many years; analysis was cross-sectional.

The sequenced sample consisted of naive T cells sorted from blood. J is TRBJ2-7 and V is TRBV27, with 12 bases aligning to TRBD2. The receptor's source is a man between 18 and 29 years old in good health. CDR3 DNA: TGTGCCAGCAGTCGATCTAGCGGGAGGGGCTACGAGCAGTACGTC. Encoded protein: CASSRSSGRGYEQYV.